This T cell receptor beta chain was sequenced for a study of cytomegalovirus exposure and HLA in healthy donors. Unmatched junction bases numbered 1, after V lost 3 bases and J lost 0 bases. Germline V lookup: CDR1 SGDLS, CDR2 YYNGEE. The CDR3 totals 15 residues. Primers included in the PCR were 60 Vbeta and 13 Jbeta primers. Generated by immunoSEQ multiplex PCR, the TCRdb table keeps only in-frame clones and is missing some. The sample records about 150,000 clones, 80% being singletons. This chain joins TRBV9 and TRBJ2-1, with 9 positions matching TRBD1. This sequence was found in a man younger than 45 in good health and CMV-seropositive. Material: PBMCs. The CDR3 DNA is TGTGCCAGCAGCGAGGGACAGGGCTCCTACAATGAGCAGTTCTTC. This translates into CASSEGQGSYNEQFF.